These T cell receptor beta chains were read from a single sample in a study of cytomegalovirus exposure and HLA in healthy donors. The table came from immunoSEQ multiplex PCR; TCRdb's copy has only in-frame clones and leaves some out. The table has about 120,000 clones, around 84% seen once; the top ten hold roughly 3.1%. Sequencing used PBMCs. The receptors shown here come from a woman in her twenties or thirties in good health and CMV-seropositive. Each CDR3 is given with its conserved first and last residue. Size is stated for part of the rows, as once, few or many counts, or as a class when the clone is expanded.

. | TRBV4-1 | CASSPRGQGGDTEAFF
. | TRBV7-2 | CASSTLSGGSEQFF
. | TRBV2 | CASSDPRDRGSDTGELFF
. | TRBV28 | CASSRILGGALNEQFF
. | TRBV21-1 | CASSRTDSNQPQHF
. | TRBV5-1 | CASSRAQGTQETQYF
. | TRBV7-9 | CASRHTHRDRVSPDTQYF
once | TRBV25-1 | CASSESGQGYNGYTF
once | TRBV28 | CASSSRQPQHF
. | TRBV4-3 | CASSQGSALAKNIQYF
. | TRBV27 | CASSPGVGDTEAFF